The 20 T cell receptor beta chains below come from one sample, sequenced in a study of response to subunit inactivated influenza vaccine. MiXCR was run by TCRdb on the RT-PCR reads, yielding one entry per CDR3 protein. The data contain about 650,000 distinct CDR3 sequences, 12% to 15% of them singletons. The material was PBMCs from blood, obtained 14 to 15 days before vaccination. The receptors shown here come from a man over 45 who received an inactivated influenza vaccine.

This clonotype showed up just a few times. The chain combines TRBV11-2 with TRBJ2-2, with TRBD1 matching over 8 bases. This CDR3 region has 16 residues. The V gene end was trimmed by 1 base and the J gene end by 6 bases; junction bases not matched to a gene: 7. Germline V gene lookup returns CDR1 SGHAT and CDR2 FQNNGV. The CDR3 loop reads CASSLVAGQGAGELFF. For the CDR3, the DNA is TGTGCCAGCAGCTTAGTGGCAGGACAGGGCGCCGGGGAGCTGTTTTTT.

The chain recombines TRBV10-3 with TRBJ2-3; D possibly corresponds to TRBD2 (6 bases). This CDR3 contains 14 residues. Germline CDR1 reads ENHRY; CDR2 reads SYGVKD. Trimming cost V 3 bases and J 0 bases, with 7 bases left between them. The CDR3 spells CAISDGTSTDTQYF. The CDR3 DNA sequence: TGTGCCATCAGTGATGGGACTAGCACAGATACGCAGTATTTT.

The chain is built from TRBV6-2 or TRBV6-3 and TRBJ2-1; 7 bases agree with TRBD1. This CDR3 is built from 15 residues. With V trimmed by 5 bases and J by 5 bases, 9 bases remained unmatched. Germline V gives CDR1 MNHEY, CDR2 SVGEGT. The CDR3 reads CASSTPDRDDNEQFF. In DNA, the CDR3 is TGTGCCAGCAGTACCCCTGACAGGGACGACAATGAGCAGTTCTTC.

The rearrangement links TRBV12-3 or TRBV12-4 to TRBJ2-1; D uncertain. This CDR3 is 15 amino acids long. V shed 0 bases and J shed 4 bases, with 10 bases lying between them. The CDR3 nucleotides are TGTGCCAGCAGTTTAGCCCGGACGGCTTACAATGAGCAGTTCTTC. Amino acids: CASSLARTAYNEQFF.

The chain combines TRBV20-1 with TRBJ2-7, with 8 nucleotides matching TRBD1. The CDR3 consists of 13 residues. Looked up from germline, CDR1 is DFQATT and CDR2 is SNEGSKA (reference sequence). The V segment lost 7 bases and the J segment 3 bases; nucleotides outside the gene matches: 8. CDR3: CSDRRTGFYEQYF. CDR3 sequence (DNA): TGCAGTGACCGCCGGACAGGGTTCTACGAGCAGTACTTC.

The chain recombines TRBV18 with TRBJ2-5; D gene unclear. The CDR3 loop spans 12 amino acids. Trimming shortened V by 5 bases and J by 5 bases, and 9 bases separated the two germline ends. Germline V CDR1 and CDR2: KGHSH, LQKENI. For the CDR3, the DNA is TGTGCCAGCTCAAAATCACGGGAGACCCAGTACTTC. The encoded protein is CASSKSRETQYF.

This clonotype was recorded at least ten times. The V and J genes are TRBV20-1 and TRBJ1-5, with D possibly being TRBD1 (6 bases). V was clipped by 2 bases and J by 3 bases, with 14 bases between them. The CDR3 has 15 amino acids. In germline, CDR1 is DFQATT, CDR2 SNEGSKA (reference sequence). Here the CDR3 DNA reads TGCAGTGCTAGAAGAAGTGGACAGCTCAATCAGCCCCAGCATTTT. The encoded protein is CSARRSGQLNQPQHF.

Ten or more counts support this clonotype. V and J are TRBV9 and TRBJ2-3, with TRBD2 matching 8 bases. J lost 0 bases, V lost 0 bases, and 6 bases had no gene match. Germline V gives CDR1 SGDLS, CDR2 YYNGEE. The length of the CDR3 is 17 residues. The CDR3 DNA reads as TGTGCCAGCAGCGTAGGTCCAGCGGGAGCTAGCACAGATACGCAGTATTTT. This encodes CASSVGPAGASTDTQYF.

CDR3 DNA: TGTGCCAGCAGCTTAGCGACAGGGGCCAATCAGCCCCAGCATTTT. Translating it yields CASSLATGANQPQHF. The chain recombines TRBV7-2 with TRBJ1-5; TRBD1 matches at 8 bases. There are 15 residues in the CDR3. V gave up 0 bases and J gave up 3 bases; unmatched junction bases: 1. Germline V gene lookup returns CDR1 SGHTA and CDR2 FQGNSA.

This clonotype has only a few counts. The chain combines TRBV12-3 or TRBV12-4 with TRBJ2-7; TRBD2 might be the D (5 bases). Trimming took off 6 bases at V and 0 bases at J, with 15 bases between the two ends. The CDR3 runs 15 residues. CDR3 nucleotide sequence: TGTGCCAGCAGCCAATTAGCGCTGAGCTCCTACGAGCAGTACTTC. It codes for CASSQLALSSYEQYF.

The table lists this clonotype with a few counts. CDR3 region: CASSLDRDSPSGANVLTF. The CDR3 DNA is TGTGCCAGCAGCTTAGACCGGGACAGCCCCTCTGGGGCCAACGTCCTGACTTTC. The gene calls are TRBV11-1 and TRBJ2-6, with 7 nucleotides matching TRBD1. Germline V lookup: CDR1 SGHAT, CDR2 FQDESV (reference sequence). This CDR3 region has 18 residues. With V trimmed by 1 base and J by 0 bases, 6 bases remained unmatched.

The chain is built from TRBV15 and TRBJ2-2; D gene uncertain. The CDR3 has 11 amino acids. Trimming left V 4 bases short and J 3 bases short, with 0 bases between. Germline V gives CDR1 LNHNV, CDR2 YYDKDF (reference sequence). CDR3 sequence: CATSNTGELFF. As DNA, the CDR3 is TGTGCCACCAGCAACACCGGGGAGCTGTTTTTT.

The rearrangement links TRBV27 to TRBJ1-1; weak D call: TRBD1 (5 bases). The CDR3 totals 13 residues. Trimming took 4 bases from V and 3 from J, leaving 9 bases between them. Germline CDR1 and CDR2: MNHEY and SMNVEV (reference sequence). This CDR3 is CASSWNRYTEAFF. The CDR3 DNA reads as TGTGCCAGCAGTTGGAACAGGTACACTGAAGCTTTCTTT.

Written as DNA, the CDR3 is TGTGCCAGCATGTGGGGAGACACCGGGGAGCTGTTTTTT. This codes for CASMWGDTGELFF. The rearrangement joins TRBV2 to TRBJ2-2, with D perhaps TRBD2 (5 bases). The CDR3 consists of 13 residues. The V gene lost 7 bases and the J gene lost 3 bases, with 9 bases spanning the gap. Per germline, CDR1 SNHLY and CDR2 FYNNEI.

There are many counts of this clonotype. The chain is built from TRBV3-1 and TRBJ1-2; 8 bases line up with TRBD1. Germline CDR1 LGHDT, CDR2 YNNKEL (reference sequence). The CDR3 consists of 13 residues. Germline trimming cut 3 bases from V and 8 bases from J; bases unmatched to any gene: 5. This chain's CDR3 is CASSHGQGIGYTF. The CDR3 DNA sequence: TGTGCCAGCAGCCATGGACAGGGAATCGGCTACACCTTC. Filled out from reference TRBV3-1 and TRBJ1-2, the complete variable domain reads DTAVSQTPKYLVTQMGNDKSIKCEQNLGHDTMYWYKQDSKKFLKIMFSYNNKELIINETVPNRFSPKSPDKAHLNLHINSLELGDSAVYFCASSHGQGIGYTFGSGTRLTVV.

This clonotype was found many times. The chain recombines TRBV12-3 or TRBV12-4 with TRBJ2-7; a possible D gene is TRBD2 (5 bases). The CDR3 loop spans 11 amino acids. Trimming stripped 8 bases from V and 2 bases from J, with 7 bases between. DNA for the CDR3: TGTGCCAGCGGAGGCACCTACGAGCAGTACTTC. Translated: CASGGTYEQYF.

This clonotype showed up just a few times. The chain uses TRBV5-1 and TRBJ2-2; weak D call: TRBD2 (5 bases). The CDR3 contains 13 residues. V shed 5 bases and J shed 6 bases, with 11 bases lying between them. Germline assignment: CDR1 SGHRS and CDR2 YFSETQ. Here the CDR3 DNA reads TGCGCCAGCAGATCCGAGGGCCCCGGGGAGCTGTTTTTT. Protein product: CASRSEGPGELFF.

In this sample, this clonotype turned up a few times. The chain employs TRBV28 and TRBJ2-5; D is unclear. With 3 bases removed from V and 1 base from J, the gap between germline ends came to 15 bases. Per germline, CDR1 MDHEN and CDR2 SYDVKM. CDR3 length equals 16 residues. The CDR3 DNA follows: TGTGCCAGCAGTTTCGACGGGTCCAGCGTCCAAGAGACCCAGTACTTC. This translates into CASSFDGSSVQETQYF.

The V and J genes are TRBV20-1 and TRBJ2-3, with 10 bases that match TRBD2. The CDR3 consists of 14 residues. Germline CDR1 is DFQATT and CDR2 is SNEGSKA (reference sequence). J gave up 5 bases and V 4 bases, and 6 bases lay outside the gene matches. CDR3 loop: CSAMSGLAIDTQYF. The CDR3 coding sequence is TGCAGTGCTATGTCGGGACTAGCGATAGATACGCAGTATTTT.

The rearrangement joins TRBV20-1 to TRBJ1-1, with D perhaps matching TRBD1 (6 bases). Trimming pared 4 bases from V and 5 bases from J, leaving 20 bases between. Germline V gene data show CDR1 as DFQATT and CDR2 as SNEGSKA (reference sequence). This CDR3 is 15 amino acids long. The CDR3 region is CSAIRAGEILTEAFF. The CDR3 DNA sequence: TGCAGTGCTATCCGAGCAGGGGAGATTCTTACTGAAGCTTTCTTT.